This T cell receptor (beta chain) is drawn from a study of cytotoxic CD8 clonotypes in ibrutinib-treated CLL. Study-level information: Sequencing produced an average of roughly 230,000 productive templates and under 95,000 productive rearrangements per sample.

Germline V CDR1 and CDR2: KGHSH, LQKENI. There are 14 residues in the CDR3. The V end lost 3 bases, the J end lost 4 bases, and 12 bases lay between the germline ends. Only in-frame clones appear in the TCRdb table, and some are missing; sequencing was by immunoSEQ multiplex PCR. The table includes about 330,000 clones, over 55% detected once. This clone appeared a single time. Cryopreserved PBMCs provided 1.5 to 2 micrograms of genomic DNA for the TCR beta libraries. The gene calls are TRBV18 and TRBJ2-5; D is perhaps TRBD2 (5 bases). Source: PBMCs, taken after 36 months of ibrutinib treatment. This receptor was obtained from a human donor with chronic lymphocytic leukemia. CDR3 amino acids: CASSPPGVGETQYF. CDR3 DNA sequence: TGTGCCAGCTCACCCCCCGGGGTCGGAGAGACCCAGTACTTC.